Detailed here is one T cell receptor beta chain. The data derive from a study of blood T cell repertoires in COVID-19. Across the study: PBMCs, B-cell-depleted T cells, or T cells were the source of the cDNA or gDNA that made up the material.

The repertoire was sequenced with immunoSEQ multiplex PCR; TCRdb's copy has only in-frame clones and lacks some. The table shows over 90,000 clones, with around 81% occurring only once. With 2 bases removed from V and 0 bases from J, the gap between germline ends came to 8 bases. This CDR3 has 15 residues. In germline, CDR1 is SEHNR, CDR2 FQNEAQ (reference sequence). V usage is TRBV7-9 and J usage is TRBJ1-5; D possibly corresponds to TRBD1 (6 bases). Sequenced material: peripheral blood. The sequence was obtained from a man of 80 years or more with COVID-19, enrolled during active disease. The CDR3: CASSLKGDSNQPQHF. The DNA for the CDR3 is TGTGCCAGCAGCTTAAAGGGGGATAGCAATCAGCCCCAGCATTTT.